Following are 19 T cell receptor beta chains from one sample sequenced in a study of graft-versus-host responses after intestinal transplantation (dated by TCRdb to the early 2020s). Libraries came from the immunoSEQ multiplex PCR assay. The source is immuneACCESS, and TCRdb retained only in-frame sequences with V and J called. Part of the clones is not carried over; for the studies checked, unresolved V genes explain less than half of this, and the remainder is unexplained. Across this sample there are about 45,000 clones, with roughly nine tenths seen only once. Jointly, the top ten make up about 4.6% of the sample. Sequenced material: PBMCs, taken 524 days after transplant. These TCRs come from a human patient who received an intestinal transplant, so some T cells may come from the graft donor.

This chain joins TRBV25-1 and TRBJ1-6; 11 nucleotides agree with TRBD1. V was pared by 5 bases and J by 7 bases, with 10 bases of the junction left unmatched. Germline V gives CDR1 MGHDK, CDR2 SYGVNS. There are 17 residues in the CDR3. The CDR3 is CASSPDRGHTGNSPLHF. CDR3 nucleotide sequence: TGTGCCAGCAGTCCGGACAGGGGGCATACGGGGAATTCACCCCTCCACTTT.

The V gene is TRBV10-3, the J gene TRBJ1-3; D uncertain. Germline V gene lookup returns CDR1 ENHRY and CDR2 SYGVKD. V was pared by 8 bases and J by 0 bases, with 8 bases between. This CDR3 region has 13 residues. CDR3 amino acids: CAIPGNSGNTIYF. The CDR3, as DNA: TGTGCCATCCCTGGCAACTCTGGAAACACCATATATTTT.

The chain is built from TRBV5-1 and TRBJ2-2; 7 positions agree with TRBD1. The germline V gene encodes CDR1 SGHRS and CDR2 YFSETQ. CDR3 length: 14 residues. J gave up 6 bases and V 4 bases, and 6 bases lay outside the gene matches. Here the CDR3 reads CASSTNRGAGELFF. The DNA of the CDR3 is TGCGCCAGCAGCACTAACAGGGGTGCCGGGGAGCTGTTTTTT.

J is TRBJ2-7 and V is TRBV7-9, with D uncertain. CDR3 length: 14 amino acids. Trimming left V 0 bases short and J 0 bases short, with 6 bases between. Germline V gives CDR1 SEHNR, CDR2 FQNEAQ (reference sequence). The CDR3 loop is CASSLAPVSYEQYF. The CDR3 DNA sequence: TGTGCCAGCAGCTTAGCGCCGGTCTCCTACGAGCAGTACTTC.

V usage is TRBV5-1 and J usage is TRBJ2-3, with D perhaps matching TRBD2 (5 bases). CDR1 is SGHRS and CDR2 is YFSETQ in the germline V gene. CDR3 length equals 14 residues. V was pared by 1 base and J by 1 base, with 7 bases between. CDR3 sequence: CASSLLRGTDTQYF. CDR3 nucleotide sequence: TGCGCCAGCAGCTTGTTGCGGGGCACAGATACGCAGTATTTT. Together with reference TRBV5-1 and TRBJ2-3, the CDR3 gives the full variable domain: KAGVTQTPRYLIKTRGQQVTLSCSPISGHRSVSWYQQTPGQGLQFLFEYFSETQRNKGNFPGRFSGRQFSNSRSEMNVSTLELGDSALYLCASSLLRGTDTQYFGPGTRLTVL.

V gene TRBV7-2 combines with J gene TRBJ2-7, with D unclear. Germline V CDR1 and CDR2: SGHTA, FQGNSA. V was pared by 2 bases and J by 4 bases, with 6 bases between. The CDR3 has 12 amino acids. CDR3: CASSLTAYEQYF. The CDR3 DNA sequence: TGTGCCAGCAGCTTAACGGCATACGAGCAGTACTTC.

V is TRBV5-6 and J is TRBJ2-7; TRBD1 is a possible D gene (6 bases). V lost 2 bases and J lost 5, with 14 bases in between. This CDR3 spans 14 amino acids. The germline gives CDR1 SGHDT, CDR2 YYEEEE. CDR3 protein: CASSLMNRVHEQYF. The CDR3 DNA follows: TGTGCCAGCAGCTTAATGAACAGGGTCCACGAGCAGTACTTC.

The chain recombines TRBV29-1 with TRBJ1-2; the D is unclear. Between the trimmed V and J ends, which lost 3 bases and 1 base, there was a span of 6 bases. The germline V gene has CDR1 SQVTM and CDR2 ANQGSEA. This CDR3 has 12 amino acids. The CDR3 loop is CSVERLNYGYTF. The CDR3 DNA reads as TGCAGCGTTGAGAGGCTTAACTATGGCTACACCTTC.

This clone has just one count. This chain connects TRBV28 to TRBJ2-2; D may match TRBD1 or TRBD2 (5 bases each). CDR1 is MDHEN and CDR2 is SYDVKM in the germline V gene. The CDR3 is made up of 14 amino acids. Trimming shortened V by 2 bases and J by 6 bases, and 10 bases separated the two germline ends. CDR3 bases: TGTGCCAGCAGTTTACCGGGGACGCCCGGGGAGCTGTTTTTT. This translates into CASSLPGTPGELFF.

The chain carries TRBV7-9 and TRBJ2-2, with D possibly TRBD1 on 5 matching bases. The germline gives CDR1 SEHNR, CDR2 FQNEAQ (reference sequence). V was shortened by 2 bases and J by 1 base, with 11 bases between the two germline ends. CDR3 size: 16 residues. The CDR3 loop reads CASSLQGIGNTGELFF. The CDR3 nucleotides read TGTGCCAGCAGCTTACAGGGTATCGGGAACACCGGGGAGCTGTTTTTT.

This clone has just one count. V is TRBV19 and J is TRBJ1-5; no clear D gene. V lost 3 bases and J 2 bases, leaving 8 bases between the germline ends. CDR1 and CDR2 from the germline V gene are LNHDA and SQIVND (reference sequence). The CDR3 is 14 residues long. The CDR3 here is CASSMGIRNQPQHF. The CDR3 DNA follows: TGTGCCAGTAGTATGGGGATTCGCAATCAGCCCCAGCATTTT.

J is TRBJ2-2 and V is TRBV14; D remains ambiguous. V shed 3 bases and J shed 5 bases, with 4 bases lying between them. CDR1 SGHDN and CDR2 FVKESK come from the germline V gene. CDR3 length equals 12 residues. The chain's CDR3 is CASSQGTGELFF. The CDR3 DNA follows: TGTGCCAGCAGCCAGGGGACCGGGGAGCTGTTTTTT.

The CDR3 reads CASSLESETQYF. For the CDR3, the DNA is TGCGCCAGCAGCTTGGAGTCGGAGACCCAGTACTTC. The chain uses TRBV5-1 and TRBJ2-5, with D hard to call. Per the germline V gene, CDR1 is SGHRS and CDR2 is YFSETQ. Between the trimmed V and J ends, which lost 0 bases and 5 bases, there was a span of 5 bases. The CDR3 loop spans 12 amino acids.

This sequence joins TRBV11-2 and TRBJ1-1; TRBD1 matches 8 bases. Per the germline V gene, CDR1 is SGHAT and CDR2 is FQNNGV. V lost 3 bases, J lost 5 bases, and 8 bases stayed unmatched. The CDR3 contains 15 residues. This CDR3 is CASSLKAGGWTEAFF. As DNA, the CDR3 is TGTGCCAGCAGCTTGAAGGCAGGGGGCTGGACTGAAGCTTTCTTT.

This rearrangement joins TRBV14 to TRBJ2-7, with D tentatively TRBD1 (6 bases). The CDR3 length is 14 residues. Deletions cut 1 base from V and 3 bases from J, with 10 bases between. Germline CDR1 is SGHDN and CDR2 is FVKESK. The CDR3: CASSQAMDSYEQYF. The DNA of the CDR3 is TGTGCCAGCAGCCAAGCGATGGACAGCTACGAGCAGTACTTC.

This sequence joins TRBV25-1 and TRBJ1-2; TRBD1 might be the D (5 bases). This CDR3 region has 14 residues. Germline V gene data show CDR1 as MGHDK and CDR2 as SYGVNS. V lost 1 base, J lost 6 bases, and 12 bases lay in between. The CDR3 bases are TGTGCCAGCAGTGAATCTCGGGGGTACGATGGCTACACCTTC. Residues: CASSESRGYDGYTF.

The rearrangement joins TRBV11-2 to TRBJ2-1, with 7 bases fitting TRBD2. The germline gives CDR1 SGHAT, CDR2 FQNNGV. V was clipped by 0 bases and J by 5 bases; unmatched bases: 7. The CDR3 loop spans 16 amino acids. The CDR3 coding sequence is TGTGCCAGCAGCTTAGATCGGTGGGAGGGCCACAATGAGCAGTTCTTC. This translates into CASSLDRWEGHNEQFF.

This clone came up a few times. The chain couples TRBV6-4 to TRBJ2-1, with TRBD1 as a possible D gene (5 bases). V lost 3 bases and J 0 bases, leaving 12 bases between the germline ends. Germline V gene sequence: CDR1 MRHNA, CDR2 SNTAGT. The CDR3 has 16 amino acids. The CDR3 loop is CASSESHRSSYNEQFF. The CDR3 DNA sequence: TGTGCCAGCAGTGAGTCCCACAGGAGCTCCTACAATGAGCAGTTCTTC.

This clone was found a few times. CDR3: CASSPLEGAGGNYNEQFF. The DNA of the CDR3 is TGTGCCAGCAGCCCCCTGGAGGGAGCGGGAGGGAACTACAATGAGCAGTTCTTC. This chain uses TRBV14 with TRBJ2-1, with 10 bases that match TRBD2. Trimming at V came to 4 bases and at J to 3 bases, leaving 12 bases not matched to a gene. Germline V gene lookup returns CDR1 SGHDN and CDR2 FVKESK. The CDR3 contains 18 residues.